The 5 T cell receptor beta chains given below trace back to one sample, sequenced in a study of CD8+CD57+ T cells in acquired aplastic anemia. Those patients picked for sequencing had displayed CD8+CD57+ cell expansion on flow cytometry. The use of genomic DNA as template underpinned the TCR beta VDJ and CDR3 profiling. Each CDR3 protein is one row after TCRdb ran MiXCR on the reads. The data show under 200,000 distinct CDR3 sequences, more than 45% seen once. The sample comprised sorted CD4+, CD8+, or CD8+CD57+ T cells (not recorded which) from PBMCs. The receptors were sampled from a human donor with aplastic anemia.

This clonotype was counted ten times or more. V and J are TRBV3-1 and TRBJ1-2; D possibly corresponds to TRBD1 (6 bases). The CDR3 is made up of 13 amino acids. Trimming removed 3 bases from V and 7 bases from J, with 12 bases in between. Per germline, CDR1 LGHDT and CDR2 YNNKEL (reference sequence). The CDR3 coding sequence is TGTGCCAGCAGCCACGGGACATTAAGTGGCTACACCTTC. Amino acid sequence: CASSHGTLSGYTF.

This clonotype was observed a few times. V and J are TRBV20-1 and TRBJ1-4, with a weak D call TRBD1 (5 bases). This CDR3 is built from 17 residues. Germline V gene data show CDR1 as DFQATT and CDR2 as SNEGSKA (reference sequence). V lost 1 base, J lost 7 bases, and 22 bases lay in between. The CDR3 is CSARGMWGGVLGEKLFF. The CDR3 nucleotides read TGCAGTGCTAGAGGCATGTGGGGAGGGGTATTAGGTGAAAAACTGTTTTTT.

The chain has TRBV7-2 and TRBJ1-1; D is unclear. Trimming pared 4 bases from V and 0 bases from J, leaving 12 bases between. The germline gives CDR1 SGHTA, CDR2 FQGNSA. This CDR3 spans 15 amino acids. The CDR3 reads CASSSGHLMNTEAFF. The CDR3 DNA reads TGTGCCAGCAGCTCGGGTCATCTAATGAACACTGAAGCTTTCTTT.

The CDR3 sequence is CASSLGGTRALAEQYV. CDR3 DNA sequence: TGTGCCAGCAGCCTGGGGGGGACTAGAGCTCTCGCTGAGCAGTACGTC. This chain links TRBV25-1 with TRBJ2-7; 8 nucleotides align to TRBD2. CDR3 length equals 16 residues. J lost 7 bases, V lost 6 bases, and 17 bases had no gene match. The germline V gene encodes CDR1 MGHDK and CDR2 SYGVNS.

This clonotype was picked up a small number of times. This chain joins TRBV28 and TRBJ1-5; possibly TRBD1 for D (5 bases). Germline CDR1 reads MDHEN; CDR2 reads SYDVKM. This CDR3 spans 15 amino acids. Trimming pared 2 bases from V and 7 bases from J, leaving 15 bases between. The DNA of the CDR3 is TGTGCCAGCAGTTTAGAATTGTCCAGGGACCAGCCCCAGCATTTT. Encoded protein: CASSLELSRDQPQHF.